This T cell receptor beta chain is drawn from a study of blood T cell repertoires in COVID-19. The wider study: Sites in the United States, Italy and Spain provided acute and convalescent COVID-19 samples. PBMCs, B-cell-depleted T cells, or T cells were the source of the cDNA or gDNA that made up the material.

Germline-derived CDR1 and CDR2 are SGHAT and FQNNGV. This CDR3 is built from 15 residues. The V gene lost 2 bases and the J gene lost 6 bases, with 17 bases spanning the gap. In the authors' methods: Amplification of reference gene primers was used by the study to estimate nucleated cell counts. Produced via immunoSEQ multiplex PCR; TCRdb's table is partial and in-frame only. From that table come the V and J calls and clone size; the DNA was used to work out D and trimming. Among about 52,000 clones listed, around 81% were seen once. The sequence derives from a man aged 65 to 79 with active COVID-19. This chain joins TRBV11-2 and TRBJ2-7, with D tentatively TRBD2 (5 bases). Specimen: peripheral blood. The CDR3 reads CASSLIRGRAGEQYF. The CDR3, as DNA: TGTGCCAGCAGCTTAATACGGGGAAGAGCTGGCGAGCAGTACTTC.